This T cell receptor beta chain comes out of a study of a mutant IDH1 vaccine in newly diagnosed glioma. The wider study: Vaccines were begun 4-6 weeks after radiotherapy alone, or with temozolomide cycles. Patients were pretreated with radiotherapy, temozolomide, or both, mostly both. Broader study findings: Detectable vaccine-induced immune responses arose in almost 95% of patients.

Time point of the sample: week 23, last vaccination. Each dose of the vaccine consisted of 300 ug of mutant IDH1 20-mer peptide, with topical imiquimod. Between the trimmed V and J ends, which lost 5 bases and 1 base, there was a span of 14 bases. The CDR3 is 15 residues long. CDR1 LGHNT and CDR2 FRNRAP come from the germline V gene. Clones were sequenced by immunoSEQ multiplex PCR, and TCRdb holds only the in-frame ones, with some missing. The sample holds around 39,000 clones, 84% seen once. With regard to this clone: What it binds is not known.

This TCR came from a woman aged 18-30 years with glioma. Some clones in this sample may be carry-over from other donors' samples. This sample comprised PBMCs, obtained from a glioma patient whose treatment included an IDH1 peptide vaccine. This chain uses TRBV12-5 with TRBJ1-1; TRBD1 is a possible D gene (5 bases). The CDR3 sequence: CASGISRAQNTEAFF. The CDR3 nucleotides are TGTGCTAGTGGTATCTCCAGGGCTCAGAACACTGAAGCTTTCTTT.